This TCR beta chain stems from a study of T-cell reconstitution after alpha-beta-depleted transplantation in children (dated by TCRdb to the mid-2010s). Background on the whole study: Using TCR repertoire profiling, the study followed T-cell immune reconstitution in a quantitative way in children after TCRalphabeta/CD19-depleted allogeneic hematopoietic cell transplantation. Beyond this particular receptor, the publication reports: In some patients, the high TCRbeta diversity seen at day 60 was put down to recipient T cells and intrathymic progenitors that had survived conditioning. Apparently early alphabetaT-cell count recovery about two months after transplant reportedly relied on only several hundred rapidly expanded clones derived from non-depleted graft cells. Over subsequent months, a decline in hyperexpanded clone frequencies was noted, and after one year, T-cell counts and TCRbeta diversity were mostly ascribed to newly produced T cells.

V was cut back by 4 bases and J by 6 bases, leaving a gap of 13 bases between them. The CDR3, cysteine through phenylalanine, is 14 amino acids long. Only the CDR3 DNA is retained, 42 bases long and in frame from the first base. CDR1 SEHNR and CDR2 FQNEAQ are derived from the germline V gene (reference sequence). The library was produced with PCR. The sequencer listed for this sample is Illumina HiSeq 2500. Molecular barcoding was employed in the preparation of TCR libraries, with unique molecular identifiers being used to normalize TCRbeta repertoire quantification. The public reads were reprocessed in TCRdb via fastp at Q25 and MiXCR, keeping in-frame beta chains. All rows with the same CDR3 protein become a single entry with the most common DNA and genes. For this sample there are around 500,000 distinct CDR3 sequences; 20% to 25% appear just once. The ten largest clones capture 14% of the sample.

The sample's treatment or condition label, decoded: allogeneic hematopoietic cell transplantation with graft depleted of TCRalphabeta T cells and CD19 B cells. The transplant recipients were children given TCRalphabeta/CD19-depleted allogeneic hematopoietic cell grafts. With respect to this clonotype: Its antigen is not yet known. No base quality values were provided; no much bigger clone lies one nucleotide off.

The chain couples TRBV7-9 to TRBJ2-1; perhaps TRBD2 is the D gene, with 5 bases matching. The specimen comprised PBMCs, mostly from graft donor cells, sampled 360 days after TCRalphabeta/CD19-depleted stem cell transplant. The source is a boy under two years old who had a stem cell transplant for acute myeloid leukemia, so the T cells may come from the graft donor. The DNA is TGTGCCAGCAGCTACCAGCCTGAGGGCAATGAGCAGTTCTTC. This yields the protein CASSYQPEGNEQFF.